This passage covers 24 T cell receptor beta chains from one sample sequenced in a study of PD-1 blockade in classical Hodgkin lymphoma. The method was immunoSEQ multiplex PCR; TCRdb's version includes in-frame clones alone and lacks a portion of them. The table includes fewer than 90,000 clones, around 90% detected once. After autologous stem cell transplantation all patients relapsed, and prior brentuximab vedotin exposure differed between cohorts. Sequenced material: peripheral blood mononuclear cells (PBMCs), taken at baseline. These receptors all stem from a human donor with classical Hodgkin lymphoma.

The CDR3 DNA is TGCGCCAGCAATGACCTACCTCAGCCCCAGCATTTT. Amino acid sequence: CASNDLPQPQHF. The J gene is TRBJ1-5, the V gene TRBV10-2; D call uncertain. The ends were cut back, 7 bases at V and 6 bases at J, with 10 bases in the middle. CDR1 is WSHSY, CDR2 SAAADI, per germline. The CDR3 sequence is 12 residues long.

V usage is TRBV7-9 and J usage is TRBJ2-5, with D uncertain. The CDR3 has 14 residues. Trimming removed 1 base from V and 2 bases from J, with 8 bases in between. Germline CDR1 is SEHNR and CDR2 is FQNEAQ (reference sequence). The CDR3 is CASSLGPLQETQYF. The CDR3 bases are TGTGCCAGCAGCTTAGGCCCTCTTCAAGAGACCCAGTACTTC.

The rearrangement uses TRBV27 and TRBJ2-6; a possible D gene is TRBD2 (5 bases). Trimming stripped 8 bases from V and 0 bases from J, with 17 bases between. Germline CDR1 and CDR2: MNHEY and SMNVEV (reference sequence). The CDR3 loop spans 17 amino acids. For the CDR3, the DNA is TGTGCCAGCGCTCGAGGGAACCGCCTCTCTGGGGCCAACGTCCTGACTTTC. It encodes CASARGNRLSGANVLTF.

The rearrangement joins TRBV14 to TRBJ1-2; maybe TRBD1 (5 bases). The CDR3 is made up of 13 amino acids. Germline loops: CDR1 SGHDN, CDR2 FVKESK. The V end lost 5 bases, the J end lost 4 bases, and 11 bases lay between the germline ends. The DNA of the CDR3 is TGTGCCAGCAGCACACCCCAGGGCTATGGCTACACCTTC. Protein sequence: CASSTPQGYGYTF.

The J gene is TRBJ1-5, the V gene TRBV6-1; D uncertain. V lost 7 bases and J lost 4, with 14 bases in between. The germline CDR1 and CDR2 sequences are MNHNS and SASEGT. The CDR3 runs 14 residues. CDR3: CASTPNSGNQPQHF. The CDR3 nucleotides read TGTGCCAGCACCCCTAATAGCGGGAATCAGCCCCAGCATTTT.

The CDR3, as DNA: TGCAGCGTTGAAGGGACAGCCGGTGAAAAACTGTTTTTT. Amino acids: CSVEGTAGEKLFF. This chain joins TRBV29-1 and TRBJ1-4, with a possible D match to TRBD1 (6 bases). V was trimmed by 1 base and J by 7 bases, leaving 10 bases between them. The germline V gene encodes CDR1 SQVTM and CDR2 ANQGSEA. The CDR3 spans 13 residues. Filled out from reference TRBV29-1 and TRBJ1-4, the complete variable domain reads SAVISQKPSRDICQRGTSLTIQCQVDSQVTMMFWYRQQPGQSLTLIATANQGSEATYESGFVIDKFPISRPNLTFSTLTVSNMSPEDSSIYLCSVEGTAGEKLFFGSGTQLSVL.

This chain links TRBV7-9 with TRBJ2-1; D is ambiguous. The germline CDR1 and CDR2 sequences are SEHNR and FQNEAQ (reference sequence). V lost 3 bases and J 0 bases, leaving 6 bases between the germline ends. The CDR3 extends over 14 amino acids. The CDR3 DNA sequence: TGTGCCAGCAGCTTGGTCCGCTCCTACAATGAGCAGTTCTTC. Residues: CASSLVRSYNEQFF.

The CDR3 DNA is TGCGCCAGCAGCGAGTCCCCAGAGGTCGCCGAGCAGTACTTC. Translating it yields CASSESPEVAEQYF. The V gene is TRBV5-1, the J gene TRBJ2-7, with unresolved D. Trimming removed 4 bases at V and 6 bases at J, with 17 bases between. This CDR3 contains 14 residues. CDR1 and CDR2 from the germline V gene are SGHRS and YFSETQ.

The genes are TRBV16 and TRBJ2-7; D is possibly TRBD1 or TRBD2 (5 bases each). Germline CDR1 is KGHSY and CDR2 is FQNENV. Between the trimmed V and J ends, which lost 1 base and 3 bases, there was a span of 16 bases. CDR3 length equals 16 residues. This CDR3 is CASSQFGTGQNYEQYF. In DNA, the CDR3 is TGTGCCAGCAGCCAATTCGGGACGGGCCAAAACTACGAGCAGTACTTC.

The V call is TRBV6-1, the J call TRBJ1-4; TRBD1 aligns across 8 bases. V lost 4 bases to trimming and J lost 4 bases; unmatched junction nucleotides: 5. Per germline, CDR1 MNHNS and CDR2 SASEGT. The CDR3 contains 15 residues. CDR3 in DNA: TGTGCCAGCAGTGGGCGACAGGGGTATAATGAAAAACTGTTTTTT. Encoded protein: CASSGRQGYNEKLFF.

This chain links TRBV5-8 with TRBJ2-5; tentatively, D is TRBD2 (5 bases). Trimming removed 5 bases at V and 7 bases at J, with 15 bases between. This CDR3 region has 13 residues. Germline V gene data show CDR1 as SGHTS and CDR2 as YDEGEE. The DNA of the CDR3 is TGTGCCAGCAGTCCGCGGGTGGGATGGACCCAGTACTTC. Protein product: CASSPRVGWTQYF.

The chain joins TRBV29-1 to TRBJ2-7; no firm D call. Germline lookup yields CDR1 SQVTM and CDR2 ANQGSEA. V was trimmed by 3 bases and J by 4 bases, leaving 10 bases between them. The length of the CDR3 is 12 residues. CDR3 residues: CSVDGVGYEQYF. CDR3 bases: TGCAGCGTTGATGGGGTCGGATACGAGCAGTACTTC.

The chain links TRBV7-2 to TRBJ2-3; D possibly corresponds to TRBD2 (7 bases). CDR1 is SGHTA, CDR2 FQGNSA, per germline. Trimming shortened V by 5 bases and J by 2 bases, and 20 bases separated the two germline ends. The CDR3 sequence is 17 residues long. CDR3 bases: TGTGCCAGCAGCCCGTCGGGGGGCGCGATATTCACAGATACGCAGTATTTT. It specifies CASSPSGGAIFTDTQYF. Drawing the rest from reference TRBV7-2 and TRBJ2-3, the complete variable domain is GAGVSQSPSNKVTEKGKDVELRCDPISGHTALYWYRQSLGQGLEFLIYFQGNSAPDKSGLPSDRFSAERTGGSVSTLTIQRTQQEDSAVYLCASSPSGGAIFTDTQYFGPGTRLTVL.

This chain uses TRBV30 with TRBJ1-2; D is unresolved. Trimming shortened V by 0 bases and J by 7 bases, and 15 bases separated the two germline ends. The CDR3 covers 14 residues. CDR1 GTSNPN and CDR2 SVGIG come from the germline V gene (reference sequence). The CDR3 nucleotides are TGTGCCTGGAGTGTAAGCGGGTTCGGAGGTGGCTACACCTTC. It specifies CAWSVSGFGGGYTF.

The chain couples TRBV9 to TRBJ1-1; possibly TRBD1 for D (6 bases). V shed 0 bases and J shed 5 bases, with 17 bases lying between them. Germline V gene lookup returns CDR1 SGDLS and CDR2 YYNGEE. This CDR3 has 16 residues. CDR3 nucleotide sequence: TGTGCCAGCAGCGTAGTCCCCCTCAAGGGGGGGACTGAAGCTTTCTTT. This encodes CASSVVPLKGGTEAFF.

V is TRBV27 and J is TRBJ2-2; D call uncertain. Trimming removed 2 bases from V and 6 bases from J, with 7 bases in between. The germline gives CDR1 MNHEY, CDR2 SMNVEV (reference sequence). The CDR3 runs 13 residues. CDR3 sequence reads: CASSLSVPGELFF. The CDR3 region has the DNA TGTGCCAGCAGTTTAAGCGTACCCGGGGAGCTGTTTTTT.

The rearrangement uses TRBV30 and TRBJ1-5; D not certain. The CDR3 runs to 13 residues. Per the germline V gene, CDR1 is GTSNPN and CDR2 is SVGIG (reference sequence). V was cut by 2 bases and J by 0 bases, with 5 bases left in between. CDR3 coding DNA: TGTGCCTGGAGTTTGTCTAGCAATCAGCCCCAGCATTTT. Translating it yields CAWSLSSNQPQHF. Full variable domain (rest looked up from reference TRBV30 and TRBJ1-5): SQTIHQWPATLVQPVGSPLSLECTVEGTSNPNLYWYRQAAGRGLQLLFYSVGIGQISSEVPQNLSASRPQDRQFILSSKKLLLSDSGFYLCAWSLSSNQPQHFGDGTRLSIL.

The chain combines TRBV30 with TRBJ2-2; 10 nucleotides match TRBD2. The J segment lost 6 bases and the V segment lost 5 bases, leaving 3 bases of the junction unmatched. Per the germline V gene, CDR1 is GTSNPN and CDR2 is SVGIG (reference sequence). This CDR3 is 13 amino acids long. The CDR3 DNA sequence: TGTGCCTGGGGGACTAGCGAGGCCGGGGAGCTGTTTTTT. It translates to CAWGTSEAGELFF. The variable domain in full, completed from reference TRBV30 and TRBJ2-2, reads SQTIHQWPATLVQPVGSPLSLECTVEGTSNPNLYWYRQAAGRGLQLLFYSVGIGQISSEVPQNLSASRPQDRQFILSSKKLLLSDSGFYLCAWGTSEAGELFFGEGSRLTVL.

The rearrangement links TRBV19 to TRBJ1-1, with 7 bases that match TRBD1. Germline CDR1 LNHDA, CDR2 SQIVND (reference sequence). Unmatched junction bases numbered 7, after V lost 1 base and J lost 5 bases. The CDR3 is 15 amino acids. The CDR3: CASSIVAGGNTEAFF. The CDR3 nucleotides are TGTGCCAGTAGTATAGTGGCAGGGGGGAATACTGAAGCTTTCTTT.

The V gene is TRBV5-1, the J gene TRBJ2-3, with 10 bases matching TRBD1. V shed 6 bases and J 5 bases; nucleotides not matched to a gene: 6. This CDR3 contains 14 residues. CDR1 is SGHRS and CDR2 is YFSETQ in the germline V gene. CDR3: CASTRDRGGDTQYF. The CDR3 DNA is TGCGCCAGCACACGGGACAGGGGAGGAGATACGCAGTATTTT.

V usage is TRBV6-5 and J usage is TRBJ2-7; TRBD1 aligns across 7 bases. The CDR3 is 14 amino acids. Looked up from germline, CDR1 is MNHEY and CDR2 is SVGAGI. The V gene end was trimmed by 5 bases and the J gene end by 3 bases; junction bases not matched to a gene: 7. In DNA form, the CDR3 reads TGTGCCAGCAGTACCCCGGACAGGATCTACGAGCAGTACTTC. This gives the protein CASSTPDRIYEQYF.

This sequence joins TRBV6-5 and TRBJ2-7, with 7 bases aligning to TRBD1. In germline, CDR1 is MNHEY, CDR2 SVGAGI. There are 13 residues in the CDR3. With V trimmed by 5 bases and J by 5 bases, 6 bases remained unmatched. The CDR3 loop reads CASSGTVSHEQYF. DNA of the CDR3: TGTGCCAGCAGTGGGACAGTATCCCACGAGCAGTACTTC.

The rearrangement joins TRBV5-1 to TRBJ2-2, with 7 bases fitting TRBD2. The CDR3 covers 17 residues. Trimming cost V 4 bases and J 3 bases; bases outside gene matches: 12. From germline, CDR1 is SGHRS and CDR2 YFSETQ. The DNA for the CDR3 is TGCGCCAGCAGCCTAAACGCGGGAGCGAAGGACACCGGGGAGCTGTTTTTT. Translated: CASSLNAGAKDTGELFF.

The CDR3 DNA is TGCAGTGCCATTAGGGATGAGCAGTTCTTC. As protein: CSAIRDEQFF. The V gene is TRBV20-1, the J gene TRBJ2-1; D ambiguous. There are 10 residues in the CDR3. CDR1 is DFQATT and CDR2 is SNEGSKA in the germline V gene (reference sequence). V dropped 6 bases and J dropped 8 bases, with 8 bases sitting between them.